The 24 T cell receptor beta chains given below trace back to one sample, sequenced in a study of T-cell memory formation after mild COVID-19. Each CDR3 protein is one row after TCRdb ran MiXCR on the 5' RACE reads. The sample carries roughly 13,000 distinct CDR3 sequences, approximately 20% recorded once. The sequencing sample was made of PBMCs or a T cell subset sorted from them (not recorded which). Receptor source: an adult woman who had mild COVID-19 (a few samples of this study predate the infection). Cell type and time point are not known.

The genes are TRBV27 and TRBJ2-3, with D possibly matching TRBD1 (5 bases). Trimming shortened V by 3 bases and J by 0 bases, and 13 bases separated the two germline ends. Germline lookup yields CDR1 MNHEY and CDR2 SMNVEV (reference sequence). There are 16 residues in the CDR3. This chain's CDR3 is CASSFERRQSTDTQYF. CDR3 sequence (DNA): TGTGCCAGCAGTTTTGAAAGGAGACAGAGCACAGATACGCAGTATTTT.

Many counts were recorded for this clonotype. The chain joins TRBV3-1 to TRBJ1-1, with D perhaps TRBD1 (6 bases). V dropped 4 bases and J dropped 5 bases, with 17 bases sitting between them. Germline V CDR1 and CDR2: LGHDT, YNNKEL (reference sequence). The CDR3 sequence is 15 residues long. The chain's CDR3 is CASSLLGGARTEAFF. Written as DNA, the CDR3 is TGTGCCAGCAGCCTCCTCGGGGGGGCGAGGACTGAAGCTTTCTTT.

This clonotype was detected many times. The CDR3 DNA reads as TGTGCCATCAGTGAGTCTCCCCCTGAAGCTTTCTTT. It codes for CAISESPPEAFF. This chain uses TRBV10-3 with TRBJ1-1; D is ambiguous. The CDR3 totals 12 residues. Trimming removed 0 bases at V and 6 bases at J, with 5 bases between. From germline, CDR1 is ENHRY and CDR2 SYGVKD.

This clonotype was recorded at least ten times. Written as DNA, the CDR3 is TGCGCCAGCAGCGCGGGGGACTTTCAGGACGAGCAGTACTTC. Translation gives CASSAGDFQDEQYF. The rearrangement links TRBV5-1 to TRBJ2-7, with TRBD2 matching over 7 bases. Germline-derived CDR1 and CDR2 are SGHRS and YFSETQ. CDR3 size: 14 residues. V lost 4 bases to trimming and J lost 5 bases; unmatched junction nucleotides: 9.

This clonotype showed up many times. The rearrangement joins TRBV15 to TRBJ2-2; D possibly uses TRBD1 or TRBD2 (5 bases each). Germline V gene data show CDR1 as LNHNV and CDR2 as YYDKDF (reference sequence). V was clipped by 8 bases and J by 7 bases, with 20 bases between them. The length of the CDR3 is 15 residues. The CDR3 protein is CATLSIRGRDGELFF. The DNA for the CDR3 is TGTGCCACCCTTAGTATCCGGGGCCGGGACGGGGAGCTGTTTTTT.

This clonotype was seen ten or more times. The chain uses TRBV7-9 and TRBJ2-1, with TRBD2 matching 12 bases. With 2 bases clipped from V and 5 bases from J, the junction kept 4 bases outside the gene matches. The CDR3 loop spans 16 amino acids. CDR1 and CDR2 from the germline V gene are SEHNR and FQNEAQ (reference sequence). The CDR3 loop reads CASSLRLAGEDNEQFF. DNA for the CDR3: TGTGCCAGCAGCTTACGACTAGCGGGAGAGGACAATGAGCAGTTCTTC.

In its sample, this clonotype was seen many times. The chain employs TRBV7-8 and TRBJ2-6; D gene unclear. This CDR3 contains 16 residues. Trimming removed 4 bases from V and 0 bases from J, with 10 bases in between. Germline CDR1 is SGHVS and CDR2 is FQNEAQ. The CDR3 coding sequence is TGTGCCAGCAGCTCCAGAATAGGCTCTGGGGCCAACGTCCTGACTTTC. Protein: CASSSRIGSGANVLTF.

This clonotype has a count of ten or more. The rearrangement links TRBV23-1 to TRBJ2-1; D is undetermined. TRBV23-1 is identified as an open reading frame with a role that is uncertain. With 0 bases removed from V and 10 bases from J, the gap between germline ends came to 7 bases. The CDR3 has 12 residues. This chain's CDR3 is CASSQSIAEQFF. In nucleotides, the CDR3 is TGCGCCAGCAGTCAATCTATCGCCGAGCAGTTCTTC.

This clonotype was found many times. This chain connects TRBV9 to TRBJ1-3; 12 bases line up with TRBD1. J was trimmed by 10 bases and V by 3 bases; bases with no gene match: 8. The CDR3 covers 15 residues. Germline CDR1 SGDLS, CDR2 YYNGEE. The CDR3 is CASSAPGQGAGTIYF. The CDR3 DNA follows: TGTGCCAGCAGCGCGCCGGGACAGGGGGCCGGGACCATATATTTT.

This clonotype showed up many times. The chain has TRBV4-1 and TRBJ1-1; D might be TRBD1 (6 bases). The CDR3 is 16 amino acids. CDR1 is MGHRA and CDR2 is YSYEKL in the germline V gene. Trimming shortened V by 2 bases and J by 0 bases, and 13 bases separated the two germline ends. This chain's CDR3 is CASSQYPGAVNTEAFF. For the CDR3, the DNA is TGCGCCAGCAGCCAATACCCGGGGGCGGTGAACACTGAAGCTTTCTTT.

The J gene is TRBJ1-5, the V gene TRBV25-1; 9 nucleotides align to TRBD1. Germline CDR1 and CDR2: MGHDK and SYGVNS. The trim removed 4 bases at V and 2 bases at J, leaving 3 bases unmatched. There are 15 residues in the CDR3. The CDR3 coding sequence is TGTGCCAGCAGTGCGGGACAGGGAGGCAATCAGCCCCAGCATTTT. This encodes CASSAGQGGNQPQHF. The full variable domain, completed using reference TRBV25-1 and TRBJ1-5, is EADIYQTPRYLVIGTGKKITLECSQTMGHDKMYWYQQDPGMELHLIHYSYGVNSTEKGDLSSESTVSRIRTEHFPLTLESARPSHTSQYLCASSAGQGGNQPQHFGDGTRLSIL.

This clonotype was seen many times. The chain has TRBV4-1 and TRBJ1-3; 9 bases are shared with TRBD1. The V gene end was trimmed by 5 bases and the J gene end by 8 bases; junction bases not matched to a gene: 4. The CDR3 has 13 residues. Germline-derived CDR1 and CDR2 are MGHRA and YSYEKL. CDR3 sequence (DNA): TGCGCCAGCAGCTCGGACAGGGGATACACCATATATTTT. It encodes CASSSDRGYTIYF.

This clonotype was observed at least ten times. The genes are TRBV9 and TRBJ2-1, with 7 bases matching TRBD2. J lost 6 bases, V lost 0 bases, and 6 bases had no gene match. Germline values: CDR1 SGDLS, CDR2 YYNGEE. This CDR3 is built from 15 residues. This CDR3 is CASSVAGGPPNEQFF. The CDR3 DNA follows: TGTGCCAGCAGCGTAGCGGGGGGACCCCCCAATGAGCAGTTCTTC.

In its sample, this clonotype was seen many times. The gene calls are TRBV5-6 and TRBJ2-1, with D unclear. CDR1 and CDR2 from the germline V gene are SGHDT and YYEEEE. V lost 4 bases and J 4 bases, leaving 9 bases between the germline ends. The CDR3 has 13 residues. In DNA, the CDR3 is TGTGCCAGCAGCGTGGAGCAGTACAATGAGCAGTTCTTC. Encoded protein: CASSVEQYNEQFF.

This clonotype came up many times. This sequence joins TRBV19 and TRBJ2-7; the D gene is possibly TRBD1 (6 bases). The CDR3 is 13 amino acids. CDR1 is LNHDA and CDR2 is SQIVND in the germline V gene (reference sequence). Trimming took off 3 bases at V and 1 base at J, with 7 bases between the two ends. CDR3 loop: CASSMDSSYEQYF. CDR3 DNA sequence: TGTGCCAGTAGTATGGACAGTTCCTACGAGCAGTACTTC.

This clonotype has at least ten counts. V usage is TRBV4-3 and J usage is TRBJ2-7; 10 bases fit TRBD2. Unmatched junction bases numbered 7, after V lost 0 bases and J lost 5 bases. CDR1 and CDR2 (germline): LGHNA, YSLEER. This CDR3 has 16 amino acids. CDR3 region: CASSQEELAGADEQYF. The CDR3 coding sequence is TGCGCCAGCAGCCAAGAAGAGCTAGCGGGAGCGGACGAGCAGTACTTC.

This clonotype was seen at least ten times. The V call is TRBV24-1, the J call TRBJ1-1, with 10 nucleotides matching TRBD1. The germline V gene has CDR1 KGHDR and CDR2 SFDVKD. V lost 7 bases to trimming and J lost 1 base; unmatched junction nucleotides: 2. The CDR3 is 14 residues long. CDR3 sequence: CATRDRGQNTEAFF. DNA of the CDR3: TGTGCCACCAGAGACAGGGGGCAGAACACTGAAGCTTTCTTT.

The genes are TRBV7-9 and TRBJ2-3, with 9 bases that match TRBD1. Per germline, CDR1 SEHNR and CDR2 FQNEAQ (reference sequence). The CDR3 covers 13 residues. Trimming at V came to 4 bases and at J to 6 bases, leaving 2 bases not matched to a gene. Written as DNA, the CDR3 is TGTGCCAGCAGCTCAGGGACAGGGGATACGCAGTATTTT. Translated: CASSSGTGDTQYF.

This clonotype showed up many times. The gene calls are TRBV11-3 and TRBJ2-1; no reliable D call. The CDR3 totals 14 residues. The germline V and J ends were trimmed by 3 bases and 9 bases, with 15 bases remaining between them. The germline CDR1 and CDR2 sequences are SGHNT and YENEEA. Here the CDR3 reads CASSFLPESSEQFF. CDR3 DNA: TGTGCCAGCAGCTTCCTCCCCGAGTCGAGTGAGCAGTTCTTC.

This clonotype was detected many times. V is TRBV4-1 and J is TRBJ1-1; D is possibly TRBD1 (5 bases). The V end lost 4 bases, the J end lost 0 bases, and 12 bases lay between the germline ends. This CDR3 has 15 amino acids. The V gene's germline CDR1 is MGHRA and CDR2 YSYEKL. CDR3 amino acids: CASSPRAGVNTEAFF. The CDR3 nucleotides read TGCGCCAGCAGCCCCCGGGCGGGGGTGAACACTGAAGCTTTCTTT.

CDR3 nucleotide sequence: TGCGCCAGCAGCGGCGGGGGTAGCACAGATACGCAGTATTTT. Translated: CASSGGGSTDTQYF. This chain connects TRBV5-1 to TRBJ2-3, with 7 bases matching TRBD2. The CDR3 runs 14 residues. V lost 4 bases, J lost 0 bases, and 2 bases stayed unmatched. Germline CDR1 is SGHRS and CDR2 is YFSETQ.

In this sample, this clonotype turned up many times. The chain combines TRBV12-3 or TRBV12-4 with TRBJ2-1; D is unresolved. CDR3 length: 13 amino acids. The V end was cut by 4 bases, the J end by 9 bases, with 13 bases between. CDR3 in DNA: TGTGCCAGCAGTTCCCCCCCATATGGTGAGCAGTTCTTC. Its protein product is CASSSPPYGEQFF.

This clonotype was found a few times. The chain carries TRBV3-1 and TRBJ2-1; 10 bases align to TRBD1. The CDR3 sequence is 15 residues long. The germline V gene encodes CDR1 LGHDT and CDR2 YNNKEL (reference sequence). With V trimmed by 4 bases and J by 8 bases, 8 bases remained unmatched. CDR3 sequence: CASSPLDRGRYEQFF. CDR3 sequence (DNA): TGTGCCAGCAGCCCTTTGGACAGGGGGAGGTATGAGCAGTTCTTC.

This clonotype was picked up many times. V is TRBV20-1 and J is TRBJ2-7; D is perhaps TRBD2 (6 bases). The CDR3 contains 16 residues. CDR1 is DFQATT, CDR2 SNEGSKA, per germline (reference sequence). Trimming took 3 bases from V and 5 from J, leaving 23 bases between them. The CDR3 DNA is TGCAGTGCTAGCGCCCTAGACCTCGGGGGTTGGGACGAGCAGTACTTC. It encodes CSASALDLGGWDEQYF.